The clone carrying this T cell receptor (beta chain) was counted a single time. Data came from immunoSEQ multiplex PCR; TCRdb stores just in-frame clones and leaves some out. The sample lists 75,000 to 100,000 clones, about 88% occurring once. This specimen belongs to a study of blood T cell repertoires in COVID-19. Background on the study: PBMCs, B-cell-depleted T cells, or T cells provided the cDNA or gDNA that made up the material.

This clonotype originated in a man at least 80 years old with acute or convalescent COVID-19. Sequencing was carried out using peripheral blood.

The CDR3 loop is CASSYSLPTASYGYTF. CDR3 bases: TGTGCCAGCAGTTACTCCCTTCCAACAGCATCCTATGGCTACACCTTC. J is TRBJ1-2 and V is TRBV6-5; D is unresolved. V lost 0 bases to trimming and J lost 4 bases, with 15 bases between them. Per the germline V gene, CDR1 is MNHEY and CDR2 is SVGAGI. The CDR3 sequence is 16 residues long.